These 19 T cell receptor beta chains share one sample of origin, sequenced in a study of CD8+ T cells in alopecia areata. Specified treatment: oral pan-JAK inhibitor, 5-10 mg twice daily. It was cDNA, reverse transcribed from extracted RNA, that served as the sequencing template. The protocol was immunoSEQ multiplex PCR, while the TCRdb copy is restricted to in-frame clones and leaves out a portion. The sample yields a few hundred thousand clones, 60% seen once. Material: CD4+ T cells sorted from blood, obtained around week 54, from a patient treated with tofacitinib. The receptor source for this set is a human donor with alopecia areata.

The J gene is TRBJ1-2, the V gene TRBV30, with a weak D call TRBD1 (5 bases). V lost 1 base and J 2 bases, leaving 11 bases between the germline ends. The CDR3 runs to 14 residues. The V gene's germline CDR1 is GTSNPN and CDR2 SVGIG (reference sequence). As DNA, the CDR3 is TGTGCCTGGAGTGACCAGGACAAGAACTATGGCTACACCTTC. This sequence encodes CAWSDQDKNYGYTF.

The chain recombines TRBV15 with TRBJ2-6; 12 positions match TRBD1. This CDR3 has 17 amino acids. The germline CDR1 and CDR2 sequences are LNHNV and YYDKDF (reference sequence). With V trimmed by 5 bases and J by 2 bases, 4 bases remained unmatched. The CDR3 reads CATSRWDRGPGANVLTF. CDR3 nucleotides: TGTGCCACCAGCCGCTGGGACAGGGGGCCTGGGGCCAACGTCCTGACTTTC.

The chain joins TRBV6-1 to TRBJ2-3; the D gene is possibly TRBD1 (6 bases). Germline V gene lookup returns CDR1 MNHNS and CDR2 SASEGT. The length of the CDR3 is 15 residues. V dropped 8 bases and J dropped 2 bases, with 17 bases sitting between them. CDR3 sequence (DNA): TGTGCCAGCGGATTCCGGGACACCTTCACAGATACGCAGTATTTT. It translates to CASGFRDTFTDTQYF.

This clone was counted a few times. The chain couples TRBV14 to TRBJ1-2; 10 bases agree with TRBD1. Per the germline V gene, CDR1 is SGHDN and CDR2 is FVKESK. The CDR3 covers 15 residues. Losses at the gene ends were 5 bases for V and 7 bases for J; bases not matched to a gene: 10. The chain's CDR3 is CASSERTGTGVGYTF. The CDR3, as DNA: TGTGCCAGCAGCGAAAGGACCGGGACAGGGGTTGGCTACACCTTC. The whole variable domain, remainder taken from reference TRBV14 and TRBJ1-2, is EAGVTQFPSHSVIEKGQTVTLRCDPISGHDNLYWYRRVMGKEIKFLLHFVKESKQDESGMPNNRFLAERTGGTYSTLKVQPAELEDSGVYFCASSERTGTGVGYTFGSGTRLTVV.

The gene calls are TRBV4-2 and TRBJ2-5; 8 positions match TRBD1. This CDR3 has 16 residues. Germline V gene sequence: CDR1 LGHNA, CDR2 YNFKEQ. The J segment lost 2 bases and the V segment lost 0 bases, leaving 5 bases of the junction unmatched. CDR3 DNA: TGTGCCAGCAGCCAAGATTGGGACAGGAAGCAAGAGACCCAGTACTTC. Amino acids: CASSQDWDRKQETQYF.

The chain carries TRBV23-1 and TRBJ1-6; TRBD1 might be the D (5 bases). Being an ORF, TRBV23-1 has a function that is uncertain. Deletions cut 9 bases from V and 7 bases from J, with 13 bases between. The CDR3 is 13 residues long. The CDR3 is CARPGRRNSPLHF. The CDR3 nucleotides are TGCGCCAGACCGGGACGGCGAAATTCACCCCTCCACTTT.

This chain joins TRBV30 and TRBJ2-3; tentative D call: TRBD1 (5 bases). Trimming left V 2 bases short and J 2 bases short, with 14 bases between. The CDR3 totals 15 residues. CDR1 GTSNPN and CDR2 SVGIG come from the germline V gene (reference sequence). This chain's CDR3 is CAWSPRAKTTDTQYF. In nucleotides, the CDR3 is TGTGCCTGGAGTCCCAGGGCCAAGACCACAGATACGCAGTATTTT.

The gene calls are TRBV29-1 and TRBJ2-2, with D perhaps TRBD1 or TRBD2 (6 bases each). Germline assignment: CDR1 SQVTM and CDR2 ANQGSEA. V was cut by 7 bases and J by 2 bases, with 17 bases left in between. CDR3 length: 15 residues. CDR3 coding DNA: TGCAGCGGCCGTGGGGGGCCCTTAAACACCGGGGAGCTGTTTTTT. This gives the protein CSGRGGPLNTGELFF.

This chain links TRBV25-1 with TRBJ2-1; weak D call: TRBD1 (5 bases). V shed 4 bases and J shed 3 bases, with 16 bases lying between them. Germline values: CDR1 MGHDK, CDR2 SYGVNS. The CDR3 contains 16 residues. The CDR3 reads CASSAPPGMLYNEQFF. The CDR3, as DNA: TGTGCCAGCAGTGCCCCACCAGGGATGCTCTACAATGAGCAGTTCTTC. The variable domain in full, completed from reference TRBV25-1 and TRBJ2-1, reads EADIYQTPRYLVIGTGKKITLECSQTMGHDKMYWYQQDPGMELHLIHYSYGVNSTEKGDLSSESTVSRIRTEHFPLTLESARPSHTSQYLCASSAPPGMLYNEQFFGPGTRLTVL.

The chain links TRBV11-2 to TRBJ2-7; D is ambiguous. Germline V gene sequence: CDR1 SGHAT, CDR2 FQNNGV. The CDR3 loop spans 13 amino acids. With 2 bases removed from V and 3 bases from J, the gap between germline ends came to 8 bases. The CDR3 DNA sequence: TGTGCCAGCAGCTTAAATGTAGGCTACGAGCAGTACTTC. It specifies CASSLNVGYEQYF.

This rearrangement joins TRBV7-9 to TRBJ1-2, with TRBD1 as a possible D gene (5 bases). V was pared by 5 bases and J by 0 bases, with 13 bases between. The CDR3 length is 15 residues. Germline loops: CDR1 SEHNR, CDR2 FQNEAQ (reference sequence). The DNA of the CDR3 is TGTGCCAGCAGCCCACCGGGGGGAGCTAACTATGGCTACACCTTC. Protein product: CASSPPGGANYGYTF.

In this sample, this clone turned up a few times. The chain couples TRBV7-2 to TRBJ2-3; the D is unclear. The V end was cut by 2 bases, the J end by 4 bases, with 10 bases between. In germline, CDR1 is SGHTA, CDR2 FQGNSA. The CDR3 loop spans 14 amino acids. The CDR3 DNA is TGTGCCAGCAGCTTAAAGTTCCCGGCAGATACGCAGTATTTT. Its protein is CASSLKFPADTQYF.

The CDR3 sequence is CASRGQGADTQYF. In nucleotides, the CDR3 is TGTGCCAGCAGAGGACAGGGGGCAGATACGCAGTATTTT. The chain recombines TRBV6-5 with TRBJ2-3, with TRBD1 identical over 10 bases. Unmatched junction bases numbered 1, after V lost 6 bases and J lost 4 bases. This CDR3 is built from 13 residues. From germline, CDR1 is MNHEY and CDR2 SVGAGI.

The V and J genes are TRBV25-1 and TRBJ1-2, with 9 nucleotides matching TRBD1. The CDR3 totals 13 residues. Germline CDR1 reads MGHDK; CDR2 reads SYGVNS. V gave up 5 bases and J gave up 7 bases; unmatched junction bases: 5. CDR3 amino acids: CASSWTGESGYTF. The CDR3 DNA sequence: TGTGCCAGCAGTTGGACAGGGGAATCTGGCTACACCTTC.

The rearrangement uses TRBV7-2 and TRBJ2-5; D may correspond to TRBD1 or TRBD2 (5 bases each). Germline V CDR1 and CDR2: SGHTA, FQGNSA. Trimming took off 3 bases at V and 5 bases at J, with 10 bases between the two ends. CDR3 length equals 13 residues. The CDR3 DNA reads TGTGCCAGCAGCTTTGTGGGGGTGGAGACCCAGTACTTC. Its translation is CASSFVGVETQYF.

The chain carries TRBV7-6 and TRBJ2-3; D ambiguous. Germline CDR1 and CDR2: SGHVS and FNYEAQ. The CDR3 runs 10 residues. Trimming took off 5 bases at V and 5 bases at J, with 2 bases between the two ends. This CDR3 reads CASSGDTQYF. The CDR3 DNA sequence: TGTGCCAGCAGCGGAGATACGCAGTATTTT.

The rearrangement joins TRBV30 to TRBJ2-7; no clear D. The CDR3 spans 12 residues. Per the germline V gene, CDR1 is GTSNPN and CDR2 is SVGIG (reference sequence). Trimming shortened V by 0 bases and J by 6 bases, and 9 bases separated the two germline ends. CDR3 loop: CAWSVRSLEQYF. The CDR3, as DNA: TGTGCCTGGAGTGTCCGGTCCCTCGAGCAGTACTTC.

The genes are TRBV5-1 and TRBJ2-4, with D possibly being TRBD1 (5 bases). CDR3 size: 13 residues. Per germline, CDR1 SGHRS and CDR2 YFSETQ. The V gene lost 0 bases and the J gene lost 8 bases, with 9 bases spanning the gap. CDR3 region: CASSLVGADIQYF. The DNA for the CDR3 is TGCGCCAGCAGCTTGGTAGGGGCAGACATTCAGTACTTC.

This clone was recorded once. The rearrangement uses TRBV30 and TRBJ2-7; possible D gene TRBD2, 5 bases. Trimming stripped 1 base from V and 2 bases from J, with 18 bases between. Germline V gene sequence: CDR1 GTSNPN, CDR2 SVGIG (reference sequence). The CDR3 runs to 16 residues. CDR3 region: CAWSALLTRTAYEQYF. CDR3 coding DNA: TGTGCCTGGAGTGCTTTATTAACTCGGACTGCCTACGAGCAGTACTTC.